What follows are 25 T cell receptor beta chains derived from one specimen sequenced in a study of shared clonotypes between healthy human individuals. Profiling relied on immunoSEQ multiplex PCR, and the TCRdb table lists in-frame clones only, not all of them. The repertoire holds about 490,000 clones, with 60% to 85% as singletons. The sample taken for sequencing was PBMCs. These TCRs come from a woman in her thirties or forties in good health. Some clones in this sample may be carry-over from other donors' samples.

Here the CDR3 reads CASSVATGGPQHF. CDR3 in DNA: TGTGCCAGCAGCGTAGCTACTGGTGGTCCCCAGCATTTT. The chain joins TRBV21-1 to TRBJ1-5. TRBV21-1 is described as a pseudogene. The CDR3 extends over 13 amino acids.

The CDR3, as DNA: TGTGCCAGCAGCGTAGGTGCTAGCGGGAGTTTCACAGATACGCAGTATTTT. Its protein product is CASSVGASGSFTDTQYF. The chain uses TRBV9 and TRBJ2-3; TRBD2 matches at 10 bases. Trimming took 0 bases from V and 2 from J; bases not matched to a gene: 6. In germline, CDR1 is SGDLS, CDR2 YYNGEE. The CDR3 spans 17 residues.

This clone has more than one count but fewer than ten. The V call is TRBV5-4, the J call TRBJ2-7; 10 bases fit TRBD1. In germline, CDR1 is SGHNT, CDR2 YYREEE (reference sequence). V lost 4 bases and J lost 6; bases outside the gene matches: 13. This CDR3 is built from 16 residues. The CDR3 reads CASSRNGGQGYAEQYF. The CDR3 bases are TGTGCCAGCAGCCGAAATGGGGGACAGGGGTACGCCGAGCAGTACTTC. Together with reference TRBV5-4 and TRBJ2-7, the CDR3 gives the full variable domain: ETGVTQSPTHLIKTRGQQVTLRCSSQSGHNTVSWYQQALGQGPQFIFQYYREEENGRGNFPPRFSGLQFPNYSSELNVNALELDDSALYLCASSRNGGQGYAEQYFGPGTRLTVT.

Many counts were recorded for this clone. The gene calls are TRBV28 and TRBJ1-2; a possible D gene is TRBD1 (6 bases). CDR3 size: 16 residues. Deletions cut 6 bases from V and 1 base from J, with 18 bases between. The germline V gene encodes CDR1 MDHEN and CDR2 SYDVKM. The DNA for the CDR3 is TGTGCCAGCAGCAAACTCTGGACAGACCATAACTATGGCTACACCTTC. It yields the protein CASSKLWTDHNYGYTF.

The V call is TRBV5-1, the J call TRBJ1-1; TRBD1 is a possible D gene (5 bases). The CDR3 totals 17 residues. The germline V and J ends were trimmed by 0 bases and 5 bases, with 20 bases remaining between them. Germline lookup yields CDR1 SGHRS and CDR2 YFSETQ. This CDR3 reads CASSLAGGGSRTTEAFF. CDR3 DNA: TGCGCCAGCAGCTTGGCCGGGGGTGGGAGCAGGACAACTGAAGCTTTCTTT.

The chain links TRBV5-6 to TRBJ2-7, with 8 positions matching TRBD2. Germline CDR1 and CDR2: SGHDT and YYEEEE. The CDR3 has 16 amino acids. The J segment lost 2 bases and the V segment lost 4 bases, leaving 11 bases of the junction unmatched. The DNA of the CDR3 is TGTGCCAGCAGCCTGGTTTGGGCGGGAGGTACCTACGAGCAGTACTTC. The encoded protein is CASSLVWAGGTYEQYF. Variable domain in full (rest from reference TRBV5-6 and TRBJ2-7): DAGVTQSPTHLIKTRGQQVTLRCSPKSGHDTVSWYQQALGQGPQFIFQYYEEEERQRGNFPDRFSGHQFPNYSSELNVNALLLGDSALYLCASSLVWAGGTYEQYFGPGTRLTVT.

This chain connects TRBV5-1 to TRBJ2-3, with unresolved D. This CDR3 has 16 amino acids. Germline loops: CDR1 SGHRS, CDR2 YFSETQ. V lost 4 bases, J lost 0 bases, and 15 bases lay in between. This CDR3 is CASSPTPVGSTDTQYF. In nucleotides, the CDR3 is TGCGCCAGCAGCCCAACTCCGGTGGGAAGCACAGATACGCAGTATTTT.

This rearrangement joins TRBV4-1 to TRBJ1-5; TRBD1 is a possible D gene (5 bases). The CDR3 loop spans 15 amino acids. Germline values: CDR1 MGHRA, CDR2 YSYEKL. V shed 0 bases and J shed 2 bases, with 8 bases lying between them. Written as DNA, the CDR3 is TGCGCCAGCAGCCAAGAAGAGACAGGCAATCAGCCCCAGCATTTT. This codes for CASSQEETGNQPQHF.

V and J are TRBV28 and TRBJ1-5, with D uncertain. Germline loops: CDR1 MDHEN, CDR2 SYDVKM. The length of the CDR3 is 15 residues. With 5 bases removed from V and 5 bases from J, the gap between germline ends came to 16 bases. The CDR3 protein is CASSPAPLGDQPQHF. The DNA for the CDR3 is TGTGCCAGCAGTCCCGCCCCCCTCGGCGATCAGCCCCAGCATTTT.

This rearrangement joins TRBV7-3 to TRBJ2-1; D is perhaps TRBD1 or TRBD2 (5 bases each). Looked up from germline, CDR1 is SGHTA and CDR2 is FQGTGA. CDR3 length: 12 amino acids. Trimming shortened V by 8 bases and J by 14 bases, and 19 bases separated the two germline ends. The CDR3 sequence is CASGSRGESEFF. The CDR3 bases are TGTGCCAGCGGCTCTCGAGGGGAAAGTGAGTTCTTC.

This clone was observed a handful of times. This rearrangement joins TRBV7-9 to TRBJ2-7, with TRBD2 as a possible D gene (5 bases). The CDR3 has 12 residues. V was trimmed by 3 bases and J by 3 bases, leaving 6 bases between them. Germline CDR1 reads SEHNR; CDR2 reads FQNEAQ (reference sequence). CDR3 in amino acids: CASSLDFYEQYF. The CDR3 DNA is TGTGCCAGCAGCTTGGACTTCTACGAGCAGTACTTC.

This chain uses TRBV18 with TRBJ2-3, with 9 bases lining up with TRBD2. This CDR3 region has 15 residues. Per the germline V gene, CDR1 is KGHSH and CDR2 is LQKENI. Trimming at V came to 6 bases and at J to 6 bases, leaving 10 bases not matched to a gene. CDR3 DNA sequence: TGTGCCAGCTCGTCCTCAGCGGGAGGCGGGGATACGCAGTATTTT. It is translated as CASSSSAGGGDTQYF.

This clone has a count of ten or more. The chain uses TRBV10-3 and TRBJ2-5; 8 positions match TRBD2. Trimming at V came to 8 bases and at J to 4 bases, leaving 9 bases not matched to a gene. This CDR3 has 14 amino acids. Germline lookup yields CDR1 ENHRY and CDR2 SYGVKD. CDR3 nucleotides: TGTGCCATCCCAGGAAGCGGGAGCGGAGAGACCCAGTACTTC. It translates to CAIPGSGSGETQYF.

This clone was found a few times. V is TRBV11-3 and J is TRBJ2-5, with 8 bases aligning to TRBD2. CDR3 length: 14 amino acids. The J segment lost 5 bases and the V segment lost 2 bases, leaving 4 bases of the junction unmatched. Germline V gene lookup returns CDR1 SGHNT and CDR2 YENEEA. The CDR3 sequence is CASSLYGRGETQYF. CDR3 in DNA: TGTGCCAGCAGCTTATACGGGAGGGGGGAGACCCAGTACTTC. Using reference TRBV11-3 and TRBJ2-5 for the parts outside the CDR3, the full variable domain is EAGVVQSPRYKIIEKKQPVAFWCNPISGHNTLYWYLQNLGQGPELLIRYENEEAVDDSQLPKDRFSAERLKGVDSTLKIQPAELGDSAVYLCASSLYGRGETQYFGPGTRLLVL.

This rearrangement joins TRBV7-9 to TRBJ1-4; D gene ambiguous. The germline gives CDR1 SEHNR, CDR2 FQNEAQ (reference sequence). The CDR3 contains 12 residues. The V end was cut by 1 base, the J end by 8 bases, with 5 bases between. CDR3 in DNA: TGTGCCAGCAGCTTAGTCAGGGAAAAACTGTTTTTT. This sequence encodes CASSLVREKLFF.

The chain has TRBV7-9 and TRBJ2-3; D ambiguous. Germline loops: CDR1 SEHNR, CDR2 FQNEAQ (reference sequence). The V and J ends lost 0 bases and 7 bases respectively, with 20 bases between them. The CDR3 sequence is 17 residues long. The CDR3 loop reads CASSLAPIFSSRHTQYF. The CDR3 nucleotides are TGTGCCAGCAGCTTAGCCCCCATTTTCTCTTCAAGGCATACGCAGTATTTT.

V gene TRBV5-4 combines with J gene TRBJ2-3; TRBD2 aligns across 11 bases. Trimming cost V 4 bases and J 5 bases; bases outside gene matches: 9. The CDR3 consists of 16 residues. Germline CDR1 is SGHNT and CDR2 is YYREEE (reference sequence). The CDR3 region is CASSLQLAGVKDTQYF. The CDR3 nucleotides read TGTGCCAGCAGCCTACAACTAGCGGGAGTAAAAGATACGCAGTATTTT.

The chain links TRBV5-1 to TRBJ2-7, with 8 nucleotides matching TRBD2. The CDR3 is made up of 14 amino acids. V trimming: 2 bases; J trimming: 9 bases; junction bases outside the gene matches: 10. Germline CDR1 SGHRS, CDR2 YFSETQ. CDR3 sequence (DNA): TGCGCCAGCAGCTTTCAAGCGGGAGATATGGGGCAGTACTTC. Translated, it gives CASSFQAGDMGQYF.

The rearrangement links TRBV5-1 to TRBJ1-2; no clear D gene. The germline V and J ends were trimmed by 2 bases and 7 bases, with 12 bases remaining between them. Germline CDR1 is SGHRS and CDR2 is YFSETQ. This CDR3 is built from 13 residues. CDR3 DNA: TGCGCCAGCAGCTTCGGGGAAGGACGTGGCTACACCTTC. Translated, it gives CASSFGEGRGYTF.

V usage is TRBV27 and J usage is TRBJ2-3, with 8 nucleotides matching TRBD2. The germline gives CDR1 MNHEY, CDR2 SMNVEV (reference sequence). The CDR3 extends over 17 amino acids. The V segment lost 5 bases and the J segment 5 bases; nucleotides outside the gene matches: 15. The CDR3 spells CASSHKGLGRVLDTQYF. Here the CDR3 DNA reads TGTGCCAGCAGTCACAAGGGACTAGGTCGTGTACTAGATACGCAGTATTTT.

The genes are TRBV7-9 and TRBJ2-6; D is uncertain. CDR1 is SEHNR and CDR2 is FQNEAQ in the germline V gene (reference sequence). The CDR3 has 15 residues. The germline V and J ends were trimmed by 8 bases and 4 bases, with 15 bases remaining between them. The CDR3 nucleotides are TGTGCCAGCGCGACGCGAAACTTGGGGGCCAACGTCCTGACTTTC. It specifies CASATRNLGANVLTF.

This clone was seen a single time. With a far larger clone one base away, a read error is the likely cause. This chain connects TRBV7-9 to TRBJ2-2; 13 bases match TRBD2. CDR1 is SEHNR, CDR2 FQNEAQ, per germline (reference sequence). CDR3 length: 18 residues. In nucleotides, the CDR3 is TGTGCCAGCAGCCCGGGGACTAGCGGGACCGAAAACACCGGGGAGCTGGTTTTT. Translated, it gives CASSPGTSGTENTGELVF.

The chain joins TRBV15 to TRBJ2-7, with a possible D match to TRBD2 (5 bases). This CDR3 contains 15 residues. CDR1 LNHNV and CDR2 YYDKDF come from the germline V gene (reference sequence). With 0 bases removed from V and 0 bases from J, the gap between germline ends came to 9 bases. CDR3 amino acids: CATSRETGSSYEQYF. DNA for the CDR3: TGTGCCACCAGCAGAGAGACGGGATCCTCCTACGAGCAGTACTTC.

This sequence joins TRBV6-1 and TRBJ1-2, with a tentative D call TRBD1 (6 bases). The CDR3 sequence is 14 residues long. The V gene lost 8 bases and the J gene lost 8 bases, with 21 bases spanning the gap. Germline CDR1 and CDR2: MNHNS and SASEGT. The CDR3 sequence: CASLSTGLYRGYTF. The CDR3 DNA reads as TGTGCCAGCTTGTCGACAGGCTTATACCGCGGCTACACCTTC.

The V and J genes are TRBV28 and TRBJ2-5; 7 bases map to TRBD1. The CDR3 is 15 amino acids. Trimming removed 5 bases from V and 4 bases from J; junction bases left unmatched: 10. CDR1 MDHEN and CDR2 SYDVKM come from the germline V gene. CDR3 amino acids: CASSLGLGGAETQYF. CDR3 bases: TGTGCCAGCAGTCTTGGGTTAGGGGGCGCAGAGACCCAGTACTTC.